The 17 T cell receptor beta chains below all came from one sample that was sequenced in a study of shared clonotypes between healthy human individuals. Profiling relied on immunoSEQ multiplex PCR, and the TCRdb table lists in-frame clones only, not all of them. The sample yields roughly 2 million clones, around 95% seen once. Sequenced sample: naive CD4+ T cells sorted from blood. Subset: CD45RA+ positively selected. The receptor set was obtained from a man aged 18 to 30 in good health.

The gene calls are TRBV7-2 and TRBJ2-7; D remains unclear. Per the germline V gene, CDR1 is SGHTA and CDR2 is FQGNSA. The CDR3 sequence is 13 residues long. V was pared by 5 bases and J by 5 bases, with 13 bases between. DNA for the CDR3: TGTGCCAGCAGCCGATTGCAGACCGACGAGCAGTACTTC. It encodes CASSRLQTDEQYF.

This clone is a singleton in its sample. The J gene is TRBJ1-5, the V gene TRBV10-2, with D possibly matching TRBD1 (6 bases). The CDR3 spans 13 residues. The germline gives CDR1 WSHSY, CDR2 SAAADI. Trimming left V 6 bases short and J 2 bases short, with 8 bases between. The CDR3 is CASRGQRNQPQHF. DNA of the CDR3: TGCGCCAGCAGAGGACAGCGCAATCAGCCCCAGCATTTT.

This clone is a singleton in its sample. The chain recombines TRBV9 with TRBJ2-5; 15 bases are shared with TRBD2. There are 16 residues in the CDR3. The germline V gene has CDR1 SGDLS and CDR2 YYNGEE. The J segment lost 3 bases and the V segment lost 6 bases, leaving 6 bases of the junction unmatched. The CDR3 DNA reads as TGTGCCAGCACAGCGGGACTAGCGGGAGGCGAAGAGACCCAGTACTTC. It yields the protein CASTAGLAGGEETQYF.

This clone has at least ten counts. Other DNA sequences in this sample translate to the same CDR3. The V call is TRBV5-1, the J call TRBJ2-7, with TRBD2 matching 10 bases. This CDR3 contains 14 residues. The germline gives CDR1 SGHRS, CDR2 YFSETQ. The ends lost 4 bases at V and 1 base at J; junction bases unmatched: 2. The DNA of the CDR3 is TGCGCCAGCAGCCCTAGCGGGGGATCCTACGAGCAGTACTTC. It yields the protein CASSPSGGSYEQYF.

The CDR3 region is CASSSGITYEQYF. The CDR3, as DNA: TGTGCCAGTAGTAGCGGAATAACCTACGAGCAGTACTTC. The chain joins TRBV19 to TRBJ2-7, with unresolved D. The length of the CDR3 is 13 residues. The germline V gene has CDR1 LNHDA and CDR2 SQIVND (reference sequence). V lost 4 bases to trimming and J lost 2 bases, with 9 bases between them. The entire variable domain, with the rest obtained from reference TRBV19 and TRBJ2-7, is as follows: DGGITQSPKYLFRKEGQNVTLSCEQNLNHDAMYWYRQDPGQGLRLIYYSQIVNDFQKGDIAEGYSVSREKKESFPLTVTSAQKNPTAFYLCASSSGITYEQYFGPGTRLTVT.

The J gene is TRBJ1-6, the V gene TRBV6-5; TRBD1 aligns across 7 bases. V was clipped by 5 bases and J by 7 bases; unmatched bases: 5. The CDR3 length is 14 residues. Germline loops: CDR1 MNHEY, CDR2 SVGAGI. The CDR3 is CASSPGQDNSPLHF. Here the CDR3 DNA reads TGTGCCAGCAGTCCCGGACAGGACAATTCACCCCTCCACTTT.

Of note for this clone: At the DNA level, this CDR3 is encoded by other sequences in the same sample as well. The rearrangement links TRBV27 to TRBJ2-7; no clear D gene. CDR3 length: 13 residues. V dropped 3 bases and J dropped 3 bases, with 9 bases sitting between them. Germline-derived CDR1 and CDR2 are MNHEY and SMNVEV (reference sequence). CDR3 residues: CASSLSGRYEQYF. The CDR3 nucleotides read TGTGCCAGCAGTTTGAGTGGACGCTACGAGCAGTACTTC.

The chain recombines TRBV7-6 with TRBJ2-5; TRBD2 matches 9 bases. Germline lookup yields CDR1 SGHVS and CDR2 FNYEAQ. The CDR3 has 15 residues. Germline trimming cut 1 base from V and 4 bases from J; bases unmatched to any gene: 4. The CDR3 DNA sequence: TGTGCCAGCAGCTTAGTACTAGCGGGTGGAGAGACCCAGTACTTC. Translated, it gives CASSLVLAGGETQYF.

The gene calls are TRBV18 and TRBJ2-2; 10 positions match TRBD2. In germline, CDR1 is KGHSH, CDR2 LQKENI. The CDR3 loop spans 19 amino acids. V was clipped by 3 bases and J by 2 bases; unmatched bases: 12. The CDR3 reads CASSPRIPSGGLNTGELFF. CDR3 nucleotide sequence: TGTGCCAGCTCACCCCGAATCCCTAGCGGGGGACTAAACACCGGGGAGCTGTTTTTT.

The chain recombines TRBV6-5 with TRBJ2-7; D could derive from TRBD1 or TRBD2 (5 bases each). The V and J ends lost 6 bases and 2 bases respectively, with 17 bases between them. The CDR3 sequence is 15 residues long. Germline V gene sequence: CDR1 MNHEY, CDR2 SVGAGI. The CDR3 DNA reads TGTGCCAGCAGAAGAAAACGGGACCACACCTACGAGCAGTACTTC. Its protein is CASRRKRDHTYEQYF.

Comments on this clone: The sample contains more than one DNA sequence encoding this CDR3. The chain links TRBV5-1 to TRBJ2-1; tentatively, D is TRBD1 (6 bases). V was cut by 0 bases and J by 6 bases, with 13 bases left in between. The CDR3 is 15 residues long. Germline CDR1 SGHRS, CDR2 YFSETQ. The CDR3 DNA reads as TGCGCCAGCAGCTTGGGAGGGGGAGCCAGCAATGAGCAGTTCTTC. This translates into CASSLGGGASNEQFF.

This rearrangement joins TRBV19 to TRBJ2-1; 7 bases are shared with TRBD2. Trimming removed 5 bases from V and 2 bases from J; junction bases left unmatched: 12. This CDR3 has 17 residues. Germline assignment: CDR1 LNHDA and CDR2 SQIVND (reference sequence). CDR3 in DNA: TGTGCCAGTAGTGCCGGAATAAGCGGGAAGGCCTACAATGAGCAGTTCTTC. Its translation is CASSAGISGKAYNEQFF.

The rearrangement joins TRBV6-5 to TRBJ2-2, with D maybe TRBD2 (6 bases). This CDR3 has 16 residues. The germline V gene encodes CDR1 MNHEY and CDR2 SVGAGI. The ends were cut back, 2 bases at V and 5 bases at J, with 15 bases in the middle. The CDR3 nucleotides are TGTGCCAGCAGTTACCGTAGCCCGGGAGTTACCGGGGAGCTGTTTTTT. It codes for CASSYRSPGVTGELFF.

Notes on this clone: The same CDR3 is also encoded by other DNA sequences in this sample. V usage is TRBV5-1 and J usage is TRBJ1-3; the D gene is possibly TRBD1 (5 bases). The CDR3 length is 15 residues. V dropped 3 bases and J dropped 0 bases, with 10 bases sitting between them. From germline, CDR1 is SGHRS and CDR2 YFSETQ. CDR3 in amino acids: CASSSNTGSGNTIYF. The CDR3 DNA follows: TGCGCCAGCAGCTCCAACACAGGCTCTGGAAACACCATATATTTT.

The CDR3 spells CAWSVGGGANVLTF. As DNA, the CDR3 is TGTGCCTGGAGCGTGGGGGGCGGGGCCAACGTCCTGACTTTC. The chain couples TRBV30 to TRBJ2-6; D may correspond to TRBD1 or TRBD2 (6 bases each). This CDR3 spans 14 amino acids. Between the trimmed V and J ends, which lost 3 bases and 4 bases, there was a span of 10 bases. Germline V CDR1 and CDR2: GTSNPN, SVGIG (reference sequence).

The rearrangement links TRBV2 to TRBJ2-5; TRBD2 agrees at 10 bases. The CDR3 length is 17 residues. V was pared by 7 bases and J by 1 base, with 12 bases of the junction left unmatched. CDR1 is SNHLY, CDR2 FYNNEI, per germline. CDR3 protein: CASKGSGGRLTQETQYF. In nucleotides, the CDR3 is TGTGCCAGCAAAGGTAGCGGGGGGCGGCTCACCCAAGAGACCCAGTACTTC.

The chain employs TRBV19 and TRBJ2-7; D unresolved. V was cut by 4 bases and J by 2 bases, with 9 bases left in between. The CDR3 runs 13 residues. Germline CDR1 LNHDA, CDR2 SQIVND (reference sequence). DNA for the CDR3: TGTGCCAGTAGTAGGGTCGGACCCTACGAGCAGTACTTC. Protein sequence: CASSRVGPYEQYF.